One T cell receptor (beta chain) is described in this entry. Measured with immunoSEQ multiplex PCR; TCRdb has only the in-frame clones, and not every one. This table has more than 90,000 clones, around 79% appearing once. The entry originates in a study of blood T cell repertoires in COVID-19. The CDR3 is 14 amino acids. The V end lost 1 base, the J end lost 2 bases, and 10 bases lay between the germline ends. Germline V gene lookup returns CDR1 SGHTS and CDR2 YDEGEE. The receptor comes from a man in his forties or fifties with acute or convalescent COVID-19. The chain is built from TRBV5-8 and TRBJ2-7; TRBD1 is a possible D gene (6 bases). Sequencing used peripheral blood. Here the CDR3 DNA reads TGTGCCAGCAGCTTGACAACAGGGACCTACGAGCAGTACTTC. This codes for CASSLTTGTYEQYF. Together with reference TRBV5-8 and TRBJ2-7, the CDR3 gives the full variable domain: EAGVTQSPTHLIKTRGQQATLRCSPISGHTSVYWYQQALGLGLQFLLWYDEGEERNRGNFPPRFSGRQFPNYSSELNVNALELEDSALYLCASSLTTGTYEQYFGPGTRLTVT.